This TCR beta chain is from a study of T cell repertoires in cytomegalovirus infection. Study details: HLA-B-restricted CMV epitopes that are well studied, plus recently identified HLA-C-restricted ones, were used by the study. The study, taken as a whole, reports: Pooled public TCR beta family frequency picked out CMV carriers with the relevant HLA. HLA-C-restricted TCR beta clonotypes specific for CMV led the ex vivo response.

CDR1 and CDR2 from the germline V gene are SGDLS and YYNGEE. The CDR3 is made up of 15 amino acids. Trimming stripped 1 base from V and 6 bases from J, with 14 bases between. A word on this clonotype: Antigen: not known.

Using its own MiXCR run on the reads, TCRdb lists one record per CDR3 protein. The table lists more than 110,000 distinct CDR3 sequences, about 32% of them singletons. This receptor was identified in a human donor in good health (CMV status not recorded). Some clones in this sample may be carry-over from other donors' samples. The rearrangement links TRBV9 to TRBJ2-1; D is possibly TRBD2 (7 bases). The sequences come from CD8+ T cells from cultured PBMCs, collected from culture after CMV antigen stimulation. CDR3 nucleotide sequence: TGTGCCAGCAGCGTAAGGGGGGGCCCCAGCAATGAGCAGTTCTTC. This encodes CASSVRGGPSNEQFF.